This T cell receptor beta chain was sequenced during a study of T cells in Graves' hyperthyroidism and ophthalmopathy. TCR beta CDR3 sequences were amplified from RNA transcripts. The HTBI set primed first-round TCR CDR3 RT-PCR. One entry per CDR3 protein results from TCRdb running MiXCR on the multiplex PCR reads. Here the sample spans a few hundred thousand distinct CDR3 sequences, just over 45% being singletons. Trimming removed 0 bases from V and 4 bases from J; junction bases left unmatched: 8. The germline CDR1 and CDR2 sequences are MNHNY and SVGAGI (reference sequence). CDR3 length equals 16 residues. Aged 18 to 65, the patients had hyperthyroidism that was newly diagnosed and had lasted under 2 months. Clinical symptoms, serum thyroxine and TRAb, thyroid ultrasound and orbital computed tomography were used for the diagnoses.

The V gene is TRBV6-6, the J gene TRBJ2-5; 7 nucleotides agree with TRBD2. The sequenced material came from peripheral blood or thyroid tissue (not recorded which). This receptor was identified in a woman aged 18-29 years with Graves' hyperthyroidism. The CDR3 region is CASSYSLAGAGETQYF. The CDR3 DNA reads as TGTGCCAGCAGTTACTCCCTGGCGGGAGCGGGAGAGACCCAGTACTTC.